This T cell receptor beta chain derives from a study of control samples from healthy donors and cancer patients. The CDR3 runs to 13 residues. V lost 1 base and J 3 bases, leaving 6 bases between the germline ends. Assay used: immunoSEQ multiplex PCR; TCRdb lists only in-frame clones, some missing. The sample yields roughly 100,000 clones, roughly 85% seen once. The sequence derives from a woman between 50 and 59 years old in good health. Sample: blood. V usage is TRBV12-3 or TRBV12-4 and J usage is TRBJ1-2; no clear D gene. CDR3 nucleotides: TGTGCCAGCAGTTTAGGACATCACTATGGCTACACCTTC. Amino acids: CASSLGHHYGYTF.